This TCR beta chain was documented in a study of T cell responses to AZD1222 COVID-19 vaccine. In the study overall: Both about-4-week and about-12-week second-dose recipients were combined. Points from the study as a whole: Nearly half of unique spike-specific TCRs reportedly avoided B.1.351 and B.1.1.7 mutated regions. Females outnumbered males among donors, who were mostly white British; clonal diversity was possibly underestimated.

As for this clone: Its target is not known.

Clones were read by immunoSEQ multiplex PCR, and TCRdb kept only the in-frame ones, dropping some. The top ten clones hold under 3.5% of a sample with over 130,000 clones, just over 85% of them seen once. Sample: peripheral blood, taken on day 0 of AZD1222 vaccination. The sequence was obtained from an adult in good health.

The chain's CDR3 is CASSLVGTESDTQYF. CDR3 DNA: TGTGCCAGCAGCCTCGTAGGGACGGAGTCCGATACGCAGTATTTT. The V gene is TRBV6-6, the J gene TRBJ2-3; TRBD1 or TRBD2 may be the D gene (5 bases each). The CDR3 totals 15 residues. V was pared by 6 bases and J by 6 bases, with 19 bases between. Germline CDR1 and CDR2: MNHNY and SVGAGI (reference sequence).